The T cell receptor beta chain under discussion was sequenced for a study of blood T cell repertoires in COVID-19. Study-level background: Collection of acute and convalescent COVID-19 samples took place in the United States, Italy and Spain. The analysed material was cDNA or gDNA that came from T cells, B-cell-depleted T cells, or PBMCs.

CDR1 is KGHSH, CDR2 LQKENI, per germline. The CDR3 has 13 amino acids. The V gene lost 3 bases and the J gene lost 3 bases, with 8 bases spanning the gap. Per the study methods: Cell counts per sample came from amplifying reference gene primers. Sequencing used immunoSEQ multiplex PCR; TCRdb keeps in-frame clones, though not all of them. D and trimming were read from the DNA, whereas the V and J calls and clone size are those reported in that table. The sample lists about 69,000 clones, 65% to 90% occurring once. Sequencing was done on a sample of peripheral blood. The V and J genes are TRBV18 and TRBJ1-1; D gene ambiguous. This TCR came from a man older than 75 with acute or convalescent COVID-19. CDR3 in DNA: TGTGCCAGCTCACCGCAGAGGGACACTGAAGCTTTCTTT. This encodes CASSPQRDTEAFF.